Below, one T cell receptor beta chain is given with its context. The sample is drawn from a study of blood T cell repertoires in COVID-19. Across the whole study: The origin of the acute and convalescent COVID-19 samples was the United States, Italy and Spain.

Germline loops: CDR1 SGHTA, CDR2 FQGNSA. The CDR3 is 13 residues long. The germline V and J ends were trimmed by 5 bases and 6 bases, with 10 bases remaining between them. Original processing methods: From reference gene primer amplification, estimates of nucleated cell counts were derived. Repertoires were generated with immunoSEQ multiplex PCR, while TCRdb's copy carries only in-frame clones and drops some. Clone size and the V and J calls come from that table; the DNA yielded D and trimming. The sample includes nearly 300,000 clones, roughly 88% of them seen just once. The chain is built from TRBV7-2 and TRBJ2-2; TRBD1 is a possible D gene (5 bases). This clonotype was obtained from a woman in her twenties or thirties who had recovered from COVID-19. The sequencing sample was made of peripheral blood. CDR3 nucleotides: TGTGCCAGCAGCATGACAGCAGCCGGGGAGCTGTTTTTT. Residues: CASSMTAAGELFF.